This T cell receptor (beta chain) appears in the sequencing data of a study of cytomegalovirus exposure and HLA in healthy donors. TCRdb keeps only in-frame clones here, not all; method: immunoSEQ multiplex PCR. The table lists approximately 260,000 clones, around 85% of them singletons. CDR1 is SGHTA, CDR2 FQGNSA, per germline. The CDR3 has 15 residues. The V segment lost 2 bases and the J segment 5 bases; nucleotides outside the gene matches: 4. This TCR derives from a woman in her late teens or twenties in good health and CMV-seronegative. This chain joins TRBV7-2 and TRBJ2-7, with 12 bases matching TRBD2. What was sequenced was PBMCs. This CDR3 is CASSLRLAGVNEQYF. The CDR3 coding sequence is TGTGCCAGCAGCTTACGACTAGCGGGGGTAAACGAGCAGTACTTC.